These 25 T cell receptor beta chains were all obtained from the same sample, sequenced in a study of T cells in Graves' hyperthyroidism and ophthalmopathy. Amplified TCR beta CDR3 regions derived from RNA transcripts. When the TCR CDR3 underwent first-round RT-PCR, the HTBI primer set was used. Using its own MiXCR run on the multiplex PCR reads, TCRdb lists one record per CDR3 protein. The table includes over 250,000 distinct CDR3 sequences, 15% to 20% detected once. Material for sequencing was blood. Every receptor here comes from a woman aged 55-69 years with Graves' ophthalmopathy.

DNA of the CDR3: TGTGCCACCAGCAGAGACGGGAGTGGAAACACCATATATTTT. It yields the protein CATSRDGSGNTIYF. The chain employs TRBV15 and TRBJ1-3; D call uncertain. This CDR3 has 14 residues. Trimming shortened V by 0 bases and J by 3 bases, and 6 bases separated the two germline ends. CDR1 is LNHNV, CDR2 YYDKDF, per germline (reference sequence).

This clonotype showed up many times. CDR3 protein: CASRTILDGDQPQHF. In nucleotides, the CDR3 is TGTGCCAGCCGGACCATACTCGACGGAGATCAGCCCCAGCATTTT. The chain has TRBV6-2 or TRBV6-3 and TRBJ1-5; no clear D. This CDR3 has 15 amino acids. V dropped 8 bases and J dropped 5 bases, with 19 bases sitting between them. The germline CDR1 and CDR2 sequences are MNHEY and SVGEGT.

This clonotype showed up many times. The CDR3 loop is CASSPQLSSYEQYF. DNA for the CDR3: TGTGCCAGCAGCCCCCAGTTGAGCTCCTACGAGCAGTACTTC. The chain joins TRBV7-9 to TRBJ2-7; D remains ambiguous. Trimming pared 5 bases from V and 0 bases from J, leaving 11 bases between. The CDR3 totals 14 residues. From germline, CDR1 is SEHNR and CDR2 FQNEAQ (reference sequence).

At least ten counts were recorded for this clonotype. The chain has TRBV7-2 and TRBJ2-2; 10 positions match TRBD1. V gave up 1 base and J gave up 4 bases; unmatched junction bases: 3. This CDR3 has 16 residues. Germline assignment: CDR1 SGHTA and CDR2 FQGNSA. CDR3 sequence: CASSLGTGGFTGELFF. The DNA of the CDR3 is TGTGCCAGCAGCTTAGGGACAGGGGGGTTCACCGGGGAGCTGTTTTTT.

This clonotype was counted many times. This sequence joins TRBV6-1 and TRBJ1-1; the D is unclear. The CDR3 length is 14 residues. The germline gives CDR1 MNHNS, CDR2 SASEGT. Deletions cut 6 bases from V and 0 bases from J, with 11 bases between. CDR3 in DNA: TGTGCCAGCAGCCAGGTGGCAGTGAACACTGAAGCTTTCTTT. Protein: CASSQVAVNTEAFF.

V usage is TRBV6-1 and J usage is TRBJ2-5; 14 nucleotides align to TRBD2. CDR3 length: 17 amino acids. Germline V gene sequence: CDR1 MNHNS, CDR2 SASEGT. V lost 10 bases, J lost 5 bases, and 15 bases stayed unmatched. In DNA form, the CDR3 reads TGTGCCACCCACAAAGTCACCGGACTAGCGGGAGGTGAGACCCAGTACTTC. Residues: CATHKVTGLAGGETQYF.

As for this clonotype: Mismatch with germline at one junction end may stem from a read error. The chain is built from TRBV2 and TRBJ1-3, with D possibly being TRBD1 (5 bases). Germline V gene lookup returns CDR1 SNHLY and CDR2 FYNNEI. CDR3 length equals 14 residues. The CDR3 DNA reads TGTGCCAGCAGGGAGGGACCCTCTGGAAACTCCATATATTTT. Protein: CASREGPSGNSIYF.

The rearrangement uses TRBV5-1 and TRBJ1-4; D might be TRBD1 (6 bases). The V and J ends lost 3 bases and 8 bases respectively, with 17 bases between them. The length of the CDR3 is 15 residues. CDR1 is SGHRS and CDR2 is YFSETQ in the germline V gene. The CDR3 sequence is CASSYGPGAEEKLFF. CDR3 bases: TGCGCCAGCAGCTATGGCCCGGGGGCTGAAGAAAAACTGTTTTTT.

In its sample, this clonotype was seen many times. This chain uses TRBV7-2 with TRBJ2-3; 7 nucleotides agree with TRBD2. Germline values: CDR1 SGHTA, CDR2 FQGNSA. The CDR3 extends over 16 amino acids. Trimming took 1 base from V and 2 from J; bases not matched to a gene: 6. The CDR3 spells CASSLGGGSHTDTQYF. CDR3 nucleotide sequence: TGTGCCAGCAGCTTAGGGGGCGGGAGCCACACAGATACGCAGTATTTT.

Regarding this clonotype: A much larger clone differs from this one at a single base, so this may be a read error. The chain has TRBV2 and TRBJ1-1; D possibly corresponds to TRBD1 (6 bases). Germline V gene data show CDR1 as SNHLY and CDR2 as FYNNEI. V lost 7 bases and J lost 10, with 16 bases in between. The CDR3 is 12 residues long. CDR3 nucleotides: TGTGCCAGCACTAGGGACAAGAGTGGAGCTTTCTTT. Protein sequence: CASTRDKSGAFF. Combining the CDR3 with reference TRBV2 and TRBJ1-1 gives the whole variable domain EPEVTQTPSHQVTQMGQEVILRCVPISNHLYFYWYRQILGQKVEFLVSFYNNEISEKSEIFDDQFSVERPDGSNFTLKIRSTKLEDSAMYFCASTRDKSGAFFGQGTRLTVV.

This clonotype was seen ten or more times. V and J are TRBV12-3 or TRBV12-4 and TRBJ1-2; D call uncertain. Trimming removed 6 bases at V and 4 bases at J, with 15 bases between. The CDR3 runs 14 residues. The CDR3 here is CASSPLGSSYGYTF. The CDR3 DNA sequence: TGTGCCAGCAGCCCGCTCGGATCTAGCTATGGCTACACCTTC.

This clonotype was seen ten or more times. J is TRBJ2-1 and V is TRBV10-3, with 7 nucleotides matching TRBD1. The CDR3 totals 13 residues. V gave up 11 bases and J gave up 2 bases; unmatched junction bases: 6. Germline V gene lookup returns CDR1 ENHRY and CDR2 SYGVKD. CDR3 sequence reads: CAAMGQPYNEQFF. The CDR3 DNA reads TGTGCCGCCATGGGACAGCCCTACAATGAGCAGTTCTTC.

This clonotype was counted ten times or more. V usage is TRBV5-1 and J usage is TRBJ2-1; TRBD1 matches at 7 bases. CDR3 length equals 16 residues. Germline CDR1 and CDR2: SGHRS and YFSETQ. J was trimmed by 4 bases and V by 4 bases; bases with no gene match: 11. Here the CDR3 DNA reads TGCGCCAGCAGCCTAACCGGGACAGTAAGATACAATGAGCAGTTCTTC. Translating gives CASSLTGTVRYNEQFF.

The chain couples TRBV30 to TRBJ2-7, with 15 nucleotides matching TRBD2. Losses at the gene ends were 6 bases for V and 7 bases for J; bases not matched to a gene: 10. There are 15 residues in the CDR3. Germline V gene sequence: CDR1 GTSNPN, CDR2 SVGIG (reference sequence). The DNA of the CDR3 is TGTGCCTGCGACCCTCCGGGACTAGCGGGGGGAGAGCAGTACTTC. Protein: CACDPPGLAGGEQYF.

This clonotype was observed a few times. V gene TRBV5-1 combines with J gene TRBJ1-2, with 12 bases that match TRBD1. V trimming: 4 bases; J trimming: 1 base; junction bases outside the gene matches: 8. The CDR3 consists of 17 residues. From germline, CDR1 is SGHRS and CDR2 YFSETQ. Written as DNA, the CDR3 is TGCGCCAGCAGCCCGGGACAGGGGGCTCCCAGTAACTATGGCTACACCTTC. Its translation: CASSPGQGAPSNYGYTF.

The chain joins TRBV7-3 to TRBJ2-3, with 7 bases lining up with TRBD1. The J call is uncertain, as TRBJ1-5 better fits the DNA end. The germline CDR1 and CDR2 sequences are SGHTA and FQGTGA. This CDR3 has 16 amino acids. CDR3 protein: CASSSATGLSTDTQHF. Here the CDR3 DNA reads TGTGCCAGCAGCTCCGCGACAGGGCTTAGCACAGATACGCAGCATTTT.

This clonotype was picked up many times. The V call is TRBV4-3, the J call TRBJ1-1; D not resolved. The length of the CDR3 is 15 residues. The ends were cut back, 3 bases at V and 8 bases at J, with 19 bases in the middle. From germline, CDR1 is LGHNA and CDR2 YSLEER. The CDR3 DNA sequence: TGCGCCAGCAGCCAGCACCTAGCGGAGTTTGGGGAAGCTTTCTTT. Translation gives CASSQHLAEFGEAFF.

The chain is built from TRBV30 and TRBJ2-1; 12 bases match TRBD1. The V and J ends lost 6 bases and 6 bases, in that order; junction bases with no gene match: 9. The CDR3 extends over 15 amino acids. Germline V gives CDR1 GTSNPN, CDR2 SVGIG (reference sequence). CDR3 nucleotides: TGTGCCTGCCGGACGGGACAGGGGGCTTTCAATGAGCAGTTCTTC. Protein product: CACRTGQGAFNEQFF.

This clonotype was detected only a few times. V usage is TRBV6-1 and J usage is TRBJ1-5; 8 nucleotides match TRBD1. Trimming at V came to 0 bases and at J to 4 bases, leaving 11 bases not matched to a gene. The CDR3 is made up of 18 amino acids. CDR1 MNHNS and CDR2 SASEGT come from the germline V gene. DNA for the CDR3: TGTGCCAGCAGTGAAGCATCTGGGGACAGGCCACTGAATCAGCCCCAGCATTTT. It yields the protein CASSEASGDRPLNQPQHF.

This clonotype was seen at least ten times. This chain uses TRBV3-1 with TRBJ2-1, with 11 bases matching TRBD2. The CDR3 is made up of 15 amino acids. V trimming: 4 bases; J trimming: 15 bases; junction bases outside the gene matches: 14. Germline-derived CDR1 and CDR2 are LGHDT and YNNKEL (reference sequence). The CDR3 DNA reads TGTGCCAGCAGCCCACCTCCGTCTAGCGGGGGGCGGAGGTTCTTC. The encoded protein is CASSPPPSSGGRRFF.

To note about this clonotype: Compared with germline, one end of the junction differs, possibly owing to a read error. The chain recombines TRBV10-3 with TRBJ1-2; 10 bases fit TRBD1. Per germline, CDR1 ENHRY and CDR2 SYGVKD. The CDR3 has 17 amino acids. CDR3: CAIRAAGQGSDNCGYTF. CDR3 sequence (DNA): TGTGCCATCAGAGCCGCGGGACAGGGGTCGGATAACTGTGGCTACACCTTC.

Many counts were recorded for this clonotype. The genes are TRBV12-5 and TRBJ2-1, with 9 bases matching TRBD1. Germline V lookup: CDR1 LGHNT, CDR2 FRNRAP. With V trimmed by 9 bases and J by 4 bases, 19 bases remained unmatched. This CDR3 contains 18 residues. This CDR3 is CARRQGDTLGLDYNEQFF. CDR3 sequence (DNA): TGTGCTAGGAGACAGGGGGATACGTTAGGACTGGATTACAATGAGCAGTTCTTC.

The chain employs TRBV4-1 and TRBJ2-2; TRBD2 agrees at 11 bases. V was pared by 2 bases and J by 6 bases, with 2 bases of the junction left unmatched. This CDR3 comprises 15 residues. Germline V gives CDR1 MGHRA, CDR2 YSYEKL. Here the CDR3 reads CASSQLAGGAGELFF. CDR3 DNA sequence: TGCGCCAGCAGCCAACTAGCGGGAGGAGCCGGGGAGCTGTTTTTT.

The chain recombines TRBV20-1 with TRBJ2-1; a weak D match, TRBD1 (5 bases). The CDR3 runs to 13 residues. Germline-derived CDR1 and CDR2 are DFQATT and SNEGSKA (reference sequence). V was clipped by 4 bases and J by 9 bases, with 16 bases between them. The chain's CDR3 is CSATRAGKGEQFF. The CDR3, as DNA: TGCAGTGCTACCCGAGCAGGGAAGGGTGAGCAGTTCTTC.

This clonotype was seen many times. The CDR3 loop is CASRMTENTEAFF. The DNA of the CDR3 is TGTGCCAGTAGGATGACAGAGAACACTGAAGCTTTCTTT. The chain is built from TRBV19 and TRBJ1-1, with D tentatively TRBD1 (5 bases). Trimming took off 6 bases at V and 1 base at J, with 9 bases between the two ends. Germline V gene data show CDR1 as LNHDA and CDR2 as SQIVND (reference sequence). The CDR3 loop spans 13 amino acids.